The rows below give T cell receptor beta chains drawn from one sample of a study of T cells in Graves' hyperthyroidism and ophthalmopathy. TCRdb re-analysed the multiplex PCR reads in MiXCR, keeping a single row per CDR3 protein. The sample has fewer than 900,000 distinct CDR3 sequences; about 17% are singletons. Source material: blood. The receptors come from a woman in her forties or fifties with Graves' hyperthyroidism that later progressed to Graves' ophthalmopathy. The CDR3 runs from the conserved cysteine through the conserved F or W. The D gene is left open where the match is weak. Some rows have no size entry. The others give once, few or many, or a class for an expanded clone.

length	J	D	size	V	DNA	CDR3
16	TRBJ2-3	TRBD2	many	TRBV20-1	TGCAGTGCTAGCCAAATCGGGGGGGCCCATCCAAATACGCAGTATTTT	CSASQIGGAHPNTQYF
16	TRBJ2-3	-	few	TRBV5-6	TGTGCCAGCAGCTTAATAGGGGGACGGGGCACAGATACGCAGTATTTT	CASSLIGGRGTDTQYF
17	TRBJ1-6	-	-	TRBV19	TGTGCCAGTAGTATAGACAGCTTCAGCTCCTATAATTCACCCCTCCACTTT	CASSIDSFSSYNSPLHF
13	TRBJ2-7	-	many	TRBV12-3/TRBV12-4	TGTGCCAGCAGTTTGCACACCCCCTACGAGCAGTACTTC	CASSLHTPYEQYF
15	TRBJ2-1	TRBD2	-	TRBV6-2/TRBV6-3	TGTGCCAGCAGTATAACTAGCGGGGGTTACGATGAGCAGTTCTTC	CASSITSGGYDEQFF
14	TRBJ1-2	-	few	TRBV9	TGTGCCAGCAGCGAGGGGGGGGGGGCCAGGGGCTACACCTTC	CASSEGGGARGYTF
17	TRBJ1-3	-	-	TRBV15	TGTGCCACCAGCAGAGCTGTCTTGGCCCGTGGGGGAAACACCATATATTTT	CATSRAVLARGGNTIYF
16	TRBJ1-1	-	few	TRBV4-1	TGCGCCAGCAGCCAAGGAAGGGGCGCCTCTCTAACTGAAGCTTTCTTT	CASSQGRGASLTEAFF
15	TRBJ2-4	TRBD1	few	TRBV6-1	TGTGCCAGCAGTGGCCGGGACAGAGCCAAAAACATTCAGTACTTC	CASSGRDRAKNIQYF
16	TRBJ2-7	TRBD1	many	TRBV6-1	TGTGCCAGCAGCTCCGATGACAGGGGGTTTATCGACGAGCAGTACTTC	CASSSDDRGFIDEQYF
15	TRBJ1-6	-	few	TRBV12-3/TRBV12-4	TGTGCCAGCAGTGCAGGGGTTTCCTATAATTCACCCCTCCACTTT	CASSAGVSYNSPLHF
16	TRBJ2-1	-	-	TRBV3-1	TGTGCCAGCAGCCAAGATATTCAGGAGGTGTTGTATGAGCAGTTCTTC	CASSQDIQEVLYEQFF
12	TRBJ2-7	TRBD1	many	TRBV7-8	TGTGCCAGCAGCTCGACAGGGGACGAGCAGTACTTC	CASSSTGDEQYF
16	TRBJ2-5	TRBD2	-	TRBV19	TGTGCCAGTAGTATTTACGCCGGGACTAAGGGGAAGACCCAGTACTTC	CASSIYAGTKGKTQYF
13	TRBJ1-2	-	few	TRBV4-1	TGCGCCAGCAGCCCCCGCAGGGACTATGGCTACACCTTC	CASSPRRDYGYTF
14	TRBJ1-1	-	-	TRBV5-1	TGCGCCAGCAGCTTGGTACCCGGCCCCTTCGAAGCTTTCTTT	CASSLVPGPFEAFF
15	TRBJ1-5	-	-	TRBV6-5	TGTGCCAGCAGTTACGGGGCAGCCGGCGATCAGCCCCAGCATTTT	CASSYGAAGDQPQHF
15	TRBJ1-1	-	many	TRBV27	TGTGCCAGCAGTTTGAGCCCGGGGGCGCCCACTGAAGCTTTCTTT	CASSLSPGAPTEAFF
13	TRBJ1-1	-	few	TRBV5-1	TGCGCCAGCAGCTGGAGCCCCGGTCCTGAAGCTTTCTTT	CASSWSPGPEAFF
14	TRBJ2-5	-	-	TRBV15	TGTGCCACCAGCAGAGCAGGACCCCAAGAGACCCAGTACTTC	CATSRAGPQETQYF
14	TRBJ2-3	-	many	TRBV12-3/TRBV12-4	TGTGCCAGCAGCCACCGGGTGGTCACAGATACGCAGTATTTT	CASSHRVVTDTQYF
13	TRBJ2-1	-	-	TRBV10-3	TGTGCCATCAAGGACTTAACTTACAATGAGCAGTTCTTC	CAIKDLTYNEQFF
14	TRBJ1-2	-	-	TRBV6-1	TGTGCCAGCAGCCCCACTTGGGACTCCTATGGCTACACCTTC	CASSPTWDSYGYTF
16	TRBJ2-1	TRBD2	few	TRBV5-1	TGCGCCAGCAGCTTGAGGGTCAGGTCGGGGGGCAATGAGCAGTTCTTC	CASSLRVRSGGNEQFF
14	TRBJ2-3	-	-	TRBV6-6	TGTGCCAGCAGTTACTCGGGGGTTGGAGATACGCAGTATTTT	CASSYSGVGDTQYF
16	TRBJ1-5	-	-	TRBV19	TGTGCCAGTAGTATATTGGCAGGTGGTAGCAATCAGCCCCAGCATTTT	CASSILAGGSNQPQHF
15	TRBJ2-1	TRBD1	-	TRBV5-6	TGTGCCAGCAGCTCGGGGACAGGGGTAATTTATGAGCAGTTCTTC	CASSSGTGVIYEQFF
16	TRBJ1-2	TRBD1	-	TRBV19	TGTGCCACCTCTTCCTTACCGGGACAGGGAATGAATGGCTACACCTTC	CATSSLPGQGMNGYTF
16	TRBJ2-6	-	many	TRBV5-1	TGCGCCAGCAGCTCCCTGGGGGTGCCTGGGGCCAACGTCCTGACTTTC	CASSSLGVPGANVLTF
15	TRBJ2-7	TRBD2	-	TRBV3-1	TGTGCCAGCAGCCACGATAGCGGGAGGGCCGTCGAGCAGTACTTC	CASSHDSGRAVEQYF
17	TRBJ1-3	-	few	TRBV6-2/TRBV6-3	TGTGCCAGCAGGAGACCAACACGGGCCAACTCTGGAAACACCATATATTTT	CASRRPTRANSGNTIYF
14	TRBJ1-1	-	many	TRBV3-1	TGTGCCAGCAGCCGAGGTTACATGAACACTGAAGCTTTCTTT	CASSRGYMNTEAFF
18	TRBJ2-3	TRBD1	many	TRBV2	TGTGCCAGCAGTGGAAGTAGGGACAGGGGGCGTTCGGCAGATACGCAGTATTTT	CASSGSRDRGRSADTQYF
13	TRBJ2-5	-	many	TRBV7-2	TGTGCCAGCAGCTTTACGGGTCAAGAGACCCAGTACTTC	CASSFTGQETQYF
16	TRBJ1-4	TRBD1	many	TRBV12-3/TRBV12-4	TGTGCCAGCAGTCATGGGGCGACAGGGGGGTTTGAAAAACTGTTTTTT	CASSHGATGGFEKLFF
15	TRBJ2-1	-	many	TRBV9	TGTGCCAGCAGTGTAGGGGGGGGCTCCTACAATGAGCAGTTCTTC	CASSVGGGSYNEQFF
15	TRBJ1-2	TRBD1	many	TRBV20-1	TGCAGTGCTAGAGATTCTAAAGGGACAGCCAGCGGCTACACCTTC	CSARDSKGTASGYTF
14	TRBJ2-3	-	many	TRBV11-2	TGTGCCAGCAGCTTTAATCGGGGTCCAGATACGCAGTATTTT	CASSFNRGPDTQYF
14	TRBJ2-1	-	many	TRBV11-2	TGTGCCAGCAGCTTAGTACGGGCAGCTAATGAGCAGTTCTTC	CASSLVRAANEQFF
13	TRBJ1-2	-	-	TRBV7-6	TGTGCCAGCAGCGCGGAACAAAACTATGGCTACACCTTC	CASSAEQNYGYTF
14	TRBJ1-1	TRBD1	many	TRBV20-1	TGCAGTGCTAGCCCAGGGGGCTGGAACACTGAAGCTTTCTTT	CSASPGGWNTEAFF
13	TRBJ2-7	TRBD2	-	TRBV20-1	TGCAGTGCCACCCCTAGCGGTTCGGGCGAGCAGTACTTC	CSATPSGSGEQYF
14	TRBJ2-7	TRBD2	-	TRBV20-1	TGCAGTGCTAACCCGCGAGCGGGGGGTTACGAGCAGTACTTC	CSANPRAGGYEQYF
16	TRBJ2-1	-	-	TRBV5-1	TGCGCCAGCAGCGTGAGGGGCTTGACTGATTCGGATGAGCAGTTCTTC	CASSVRGLTDSDEQFF
14	TRBJ2-5	TRBD2	many	TRBV5-4	TGTGCCAGCAGCTTGGGTTCGCGGGGGGAGACCCAGTACTTC	CASSLGSRGETQYF
12	TRBJ1-6	-	-	TRBV6-2/TRBV6-3	TGTGCCAGCAGAATTTCAAATTCACCCCTCCACTTT	CASRISNSPLHF
15	TRBJ2-5	-	few	TRBV24-1	TGTGCCACCAGTGTTGCAGGGTTGGGGCAAGAGACCCAGTACTTC	CATSVAGLGQETQYF